These T cell receptor beta chains were read from a single sample in a study of cytomegalovirus exposure and HLA in healthy donors. Sequencing used immunoSEQ multiplex PCR; TCRdb keeps in-frame clones, though not all of them. The sample includes 55,000 to 80,000 clones, around 64% seen only once; the top ten take about 20%. Specimen: PBMCs. These receptors came from a man aged 35-49 years in good health and CMV-seropositive. Each CDR3 is given with its conserved first and last residue. The order of the fields is V gene, J gene, D gene, clone size, CDR3 DNA, CDR3 protein. The D gene is left open where the match is weak. Some rows have no size entry. The others give once, few or many, or a class for an expanded clone.

TRBV10-1	TRBJ2-1	TRBD2	few	TGCGCCAGCAGTCCTTCACTAGCGGGGGGGAATGAGCAGTTCTTC	CASSPSLAGGNEQFF
TRBV6-5	TRBJ1-4	.	once	TGTGCCAGCAAGGGACACGCTAATGAAAAACTGTTTTTT	CASKGHANEKLFF
TRBV29-1	TRBJ2-5	TRBD2	.	TGCAGCGTCGGGGGGGAGACCCAGTACTTC	CSVGGETQYF
TRBV7-9	TRBJ1-4	.	few	TGTGCCAGCAGCTTAGTTACAGGCGCTAATGAAAAACTGTTTTTT	CASSLVTGANEKLFF
TRBV2	TRBJ2-5	.	.	TGTGCCAGCAAGGGGAGGGGGGAGACCCAGTACTTC	CASKGRGETQYF
TRBV9	TRBJ1-2	.	.	TGTGCCAGCACCCGGGAGCAGGGCGAAGGCTACACCTTC	CASTREQGEGYTF
TRBV30	TRBJ1-1	.	.	TGTGCCTCAGACAGGTTGAACACTGAAGCTTTCTTT	CASDRLNTEAFF
TRBV5-4	TRBJ2-3	TRBD2	.	TGTGCCAGCAGCCCAGGTAGCGGGGGGGCCCCAGATACGCAGTATTTT	CASSPGSGGAPDTQYF
TRBV6-1	TRBJ2-5	TRBD2	.	TGTGCCAGCACCTTAGGAGGAGGGCGGGAGCAGTACTTC	CASTLGGGREQYF
TRBV7-9	TRBJ1-4	TRBD1	.	TGTTCCAGCAGCCAGGGACAGGGGGCCCTTAATCGTGAAAAACTGTTTTTT	CSSSQGQGALNREKLFF
TRBV7-8	TRBJ1-1	.	.	TGTGCCAGCAGCTTAGGTATGAACACTGAAGCTTTCTTT	CASSLGMNTEAFF
TRBV11-2	TRBJ2-7	TRBD1	.	TGTGCCAGCAGTAGAGGGACAGGGCAGTACTTC	CASSRGTGQYF
TRBV5-4	TRBJ2-1	TRBD1	.	TGTGCCAGCAGGTTTTCCGGGACAGGGGCCGAGGAGCAGTTCTTC	CASRFSGTGAEEQFF
TRBV5-8	TRBJ2-7	.	.	TGTGCCAGCAGCTTGGCGTGGGGCAACGAGCAGTACTTC	CASSLAWGNEQYF
TRBV14	TRBJ1-4	.	.	TGTGCCAGCAGCCCCTCGGGCGGACTTAATGAAAGACTGTTTTTT	CASSPSGGLNERLFF
TRBV19	TRBJ2-5	.	.	TGTGCCAGCGGACAGGAGGGGAGAACCCAGTACTTC	CASGQEGRTQYF
TRBV5-6	TRBJ1-5	.	few	TGTGCCAGCAGCTATGGGGGGACTCAGCCCCAGCATTTT	CASSYGGTQPQHF
TRBV15	TRBJ1-1	TRBD1	.	TGTGCCACCAGCAGTGGACAGGGATGGTCTTCTACTGAAGCTTTCTTT	CATSSGQGWSSTEAFF
TRBV4-1	TRBJ2-3	.	once	TGCGCCAGCAGGCAGGGGTTGGGAGATACGCAGTATTTT	CASRQGLGDTQYF